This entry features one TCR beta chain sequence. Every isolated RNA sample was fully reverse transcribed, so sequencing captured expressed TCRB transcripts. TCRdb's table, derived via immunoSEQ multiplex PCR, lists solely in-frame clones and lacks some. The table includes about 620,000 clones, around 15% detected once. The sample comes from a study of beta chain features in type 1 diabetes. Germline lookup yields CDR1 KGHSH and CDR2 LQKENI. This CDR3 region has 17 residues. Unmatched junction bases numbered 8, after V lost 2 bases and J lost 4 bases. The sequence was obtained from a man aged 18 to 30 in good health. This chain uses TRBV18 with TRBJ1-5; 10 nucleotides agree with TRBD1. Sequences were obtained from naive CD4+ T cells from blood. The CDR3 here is CASSPSLGTGANQPQHF. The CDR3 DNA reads TGTGCCAGCTCACCAAGCCTGGGGACAGGGGCAAATCAGCCCCAGCATTTT.